The TCR beta chain described here comes from a study of blood T cell repertoires in COVID-19. Generated by immunoSEQ multiplex PCR, the TCRdb table keeps only in-frame clones and is missing some. The sample lists around 300,000 clones, about 89% occurring once. The trim removed 4 bases at V and 2 bases at J, leaving 8 bases unmatched. The length of the CDR3 is 16 residues. The germline CDR1 and CDR2 sequences are MNHNY and SVGAGI (reference sequence). The TCR was taken from a woman aged 25 to 39 with COVID-19, enrolled during active disease. The chain carries TRBV6-6 and TRBJ1-1; 9 nucleotides agree with TRBD1. Sequenced input: peripheral blood. The DNA for the CDR3 is TGTGCCAGCAGTTCGGAGACAGGGGGGGAAAACACTGAAGCTTTCTTT. Translated, it gives CASSSETGGENTEAFF.